This T cell receptor (beta chain) was retrieved from a study of CD8 T cells in Susac syndrome. Germline CDR1 reads LNHDA; CDR2 reads SQIVND (reference sequence). The CDR3 length is 16 residues. Broader study findings: The TCR sequencing and HLA analysis in the study involved a relatively small number of individuals, as the study acknowledged.

Multiple sclerosis controls were treatment-naive patients with stable or active relapsing-remitting disease. Bulk CD8+ and CD4+ cells came from magnetic negative isolation; CD8+ TEMRA by FACS. Reverse transcription used about 0.45 to 1 ug RNA and random hexamers. Multiplex immunoSEQ PCR targeted 54 Vbeta and 13 Jbeta TCR beta segments. TCRdb fed the immunoSEQ multiplex PCR reads into MiXCR, producing one record per CDR3 protein. The sample shows around 270,000 distinct CDR3 sequences, over 75% of them seen only once. As concerns this clonotype: Its antigen is not known. Mismatch with germline at one junction end may stem from a read error.

V and J are TRBV19 and TRBJ2-1; 13 nucleotides agree with TRBD2. The source is a human donor with multiple sclerosis. The sample taken for sequencing was CD8+ T cells from PBMCs. This CDR3 is CASSPWTSGGYNEQLF. In DNA, the CDR3 is TGTGCCAGTAGTCCGTGGACTAGCGGGGGATACAATGAGCAGTTATTC. Variable domain in full (rest from reference TRBV19 and TRBJ2-1): DGGITQSPKYLFRKEGQNVTLSCEQNLNHDAMYWYRQDPGQGLRLIYYSQIVNDFQKGDIAEGYSVSREKKESFPLTVTSAQKNPTAFYLCASSPWTSGGYNEQLFGPGTRLTVL.